Each of the 10 T cell receptor beta chains below was sequenced from the same sample in a study of T cell changes during pregnancy in multiple sclerosis. Data came from immunoSEQ multiplex PCR; TCRdb stores just in-frame clones and leaves some out. The table has about 47,000 clones, around 92% seen once; the top ten hold 0.95% to 1%. This material consisted of peripheral blood, taken after pregnancy. The receptors were sampled from a female donor with multiple sclerosis, enrolled in a pregnancy study.

The V and J genes are TRBV19 and TRBJ2-3, with 7 bases aligning to TRBD2. CDR3 length: 14 residues. Per the germline V gene, CDR1 is LNHDA and CDR2 is SQIVND (reference sequence). V dropped 4 bases and J dropped 4; count of bases not matched to a gene: 5. Here the CDR3 reads CASSTMAGADTQYF. The DNA of the CDR3 is TGTGCCAGTAGTACTATGGCGGGGGCAGATACGCAGTATTTT.

The V call is TRBV29-1, the J call TRBJ1-6; D is unclear. Trimming pared 4 bases from V and 0 bases from J, leaving 10 bases between. The CDR3 is 15 residues long. Germline V gene lookup returns CDR1 SQVTM and CDR2 ANQGSEA. The CDR3 region has the DNA TGCAGCGTTGGGGAGGGTAGCTCCTATAATTCACCCCTCCACTTT. Translated: CSVGEGSSYNSPLHF. The full variable domain, rest sourced from reference TRBV29-1 and TRBJ1-6, is SAVISQKPSRDICQRGTSLTIQCQVDSQVTMMFWYRQQPGQSLTLIATANQGSEATYESGFVIDKFPISRPNLTFSTLTVSNMSPEDSSIYLCSVGEGSSYNSPLHFGNGTRLTVT.

The rearrangement links TRBV30 to TRBJ2-7; TRBD1 matches at 10 bases. Per germline, CDR1 GTSNPN and CDR2 SVGIG (reference sequence). Unmatched junction bases numbered 12, after V lost 5 bases and J lost 5 bases. CDR3 length: 15 residues. The DNA for the CDR3 is TGTGCCTGGGACCTAACCCGGGACAGGGGCGACGAGCAGTACTTC. Protein sequence: CAWDLTRDRGDEQYF.

This chain connects TRBV19 to TRBJ2-7; 8 bases match TRBD2. This CDR3 comprises 15 residues. Germline lookup yields CDR1 LNHDA and CDR2 SQIVND (reference sequence). The junction had 10 bases not matched to a gene; V was cut back by 5 bases and J by 4 bases. The CDR3 DNA sequence: TGTGCCAGTAGTCCACGAGGCGGGGGGCAATACGAGCAGTACTTC. Its protein product is CASSPRGGGQYEQYF.

The chain employs TRBV4-2 and TRBJ1-5; D gene uncertain. The V end was cut by 1 base, the J end by 0 bases, with 13 bases between. The CDR3 runs 17 residues. Germline V gene sequence: CDR1 LGHNA, CDR2 YNFKEQ. The DNA of the CDR3 is TGTGCCAGCAGCCAAGGTGACAAGACCTATAGCAATCAGCCCCAGCATTTT. This codes for CASSQGDKTYSNQPQHF.

The rearrangement links TRBV4-3 to TRBJ1-1, with 9 positions matching TRBD1. Per the germline V gene, CDR1 is LGHNA and CDR2 is YSLEER. V dropped 4 bases and J dropped 0; count of bases not matched to a gene: 3. CDR3 length: 15 residues. As DNA, the CDR3 is TGCGCCAGCAGCCTCCGGACAGGGGTGAACACTGAAGCTTTCTTT. Encoded protein: CASSLRTGVNTEAFF.

This sequence joins TRBV6-4 and TRBJ2-1; D is unresolved. Trimming cost V 11 bases and J 6 bases, with 17 bases left between them. The CDR3 runs 13 residues. The germline gives CDR1 MRHNA, CDR2 SNTAGT. The CDR3: CAVQPGPPNEQFF. DNA for the CDR3: TGTGCCGTTCAACCGGGTCCCCCCAATGAGCAGTTCTTC.

This chain joins TRBV30 and TRBJ1-6, with D possibly TRBD1 on 6 matching bases. The CDR3 length is 15 residues. Deletions cut 0 bases from V and 7 bases from J, with 13 bases between. Per the germline V gene, CDR1 is GTSNPN and CDR2 is SVGIG (reference sequence). CDR3 DNA sequence: TGTGCCTGGAGTGTAGGCCTCCAGGGGAATTCACCCCTCCACTTT. This sequence encodes CAWSVGLQGNSPLHF.

The chain uses TRBV25-1 and TRBJ2-1, with a possible D match to TRBD1 (5 bases). Germline V gives CDR1 MGHDK, CDR2 SYGVNS. CDR3 length equals 12 residues. V dropped 4 bases and J dropped 5 bases, with 6 bases sitting between them. CDR3 nucleotide sequence: TGTGCCAGCAGTGGGGGCCACAATGAGCAGTTCTTC. Translated, it gives CASSGGHNEQFF.

This clone was seen a single time. V is TRBV7-3 and J is TRBJ2-7; 10 bases match TRBD1. V lost 5 bases and J lost 4; bases outside the gene matches: 5. The germline V gene encodes CDR1 SGHTA and CDR2 FQGTGA. This CDR3 comprises 14 residues. The CDR3 bases are TGTGCCAGCAGCCTGACAGGGGGCGAGTACGAGCAGTACTTC. It is translated as CASSLTGGEYEQYF.